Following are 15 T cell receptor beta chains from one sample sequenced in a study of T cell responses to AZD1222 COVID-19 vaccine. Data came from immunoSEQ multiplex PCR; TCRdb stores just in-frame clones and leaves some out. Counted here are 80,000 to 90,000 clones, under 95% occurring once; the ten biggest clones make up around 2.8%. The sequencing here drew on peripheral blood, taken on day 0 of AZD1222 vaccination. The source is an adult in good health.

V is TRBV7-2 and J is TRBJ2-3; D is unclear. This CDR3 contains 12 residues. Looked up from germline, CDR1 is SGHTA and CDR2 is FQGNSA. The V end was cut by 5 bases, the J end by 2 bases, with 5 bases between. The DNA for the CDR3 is TGTGCCAGCAGCCGATTCACAGATACGCAGTATTTT. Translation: CASSRFTDTQYF. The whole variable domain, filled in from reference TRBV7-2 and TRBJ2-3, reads GAGVSQSPSNKVTEKGKDVELRCDPISGHTALYWYRQSLGQGLEFLIYFQGNSAPDKSGLPSDRFSAERTGGSVSTLTIQRTQQEDSAVYLCASSRFTDTQYFGPGTRLTVL.

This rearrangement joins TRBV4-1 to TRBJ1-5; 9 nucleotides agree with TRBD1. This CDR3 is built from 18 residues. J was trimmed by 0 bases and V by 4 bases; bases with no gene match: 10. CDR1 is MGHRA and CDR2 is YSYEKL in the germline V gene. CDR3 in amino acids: CASSPRDRVGYSNQPQHF. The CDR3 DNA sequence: TGCGCCAGCAGCCCCAGGGACAGGGTGGGGTATAGCAATCAGCCCCAGCATTTT.

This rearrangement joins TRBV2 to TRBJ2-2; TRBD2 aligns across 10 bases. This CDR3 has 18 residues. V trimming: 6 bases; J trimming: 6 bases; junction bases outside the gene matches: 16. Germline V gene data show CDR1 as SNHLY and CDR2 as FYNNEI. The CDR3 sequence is CASSATLTSGVDPGELFF. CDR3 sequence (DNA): TGTGCCAGCAGCGCAACCCTTACTAGCGGGGTGGACCCCGGGGAGCTGTTTTTT. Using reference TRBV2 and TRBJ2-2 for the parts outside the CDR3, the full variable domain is EPEVTQTPSHQVTQMGQEVILRCVPISNHLYFYWYRQILGQKVEFLVSFYNNEISEKSEIFDDQFSVERPDGSNFTLKIRSTKLEDSAMYFCASSATLTSGVDPGELFFGEGSRLTVL.

CDR3 amino acids: CASSAREQYMGGYTF. The CDR3 DNA reads as TGTGCCAGCAGCGCCCGGGAGCAGTACATGGGGGGCTACACCTTC. This chain connects TRBV9 to TRBJ1-2; D uncertain. From germline, CDR1 is SGDLS and CDR2 YYNGEE. The CDR3 spans 15 residues. The germline V and J ends were trimmed by 3 bases and 8 bases, with 20 bases remaining between them.

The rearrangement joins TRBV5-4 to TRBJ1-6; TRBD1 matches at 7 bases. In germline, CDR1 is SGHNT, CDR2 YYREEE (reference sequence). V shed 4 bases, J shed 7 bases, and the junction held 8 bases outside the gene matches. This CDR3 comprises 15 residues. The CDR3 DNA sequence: TGTGCCAGCAGCGCACAGGGGAGGTGGAATTCACCCCTCCACTTT. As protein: CASSAQGRWNSPLHF.

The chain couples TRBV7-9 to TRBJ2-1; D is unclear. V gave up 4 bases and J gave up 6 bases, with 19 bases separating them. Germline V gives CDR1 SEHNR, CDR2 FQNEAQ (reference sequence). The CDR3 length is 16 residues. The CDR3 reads CASSSLRVSLGNEQFF. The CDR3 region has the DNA TGTGCCAGCAGCTCCCTAAGGGTTTCTCTCGGCAATGAGCAGTTCTTC.

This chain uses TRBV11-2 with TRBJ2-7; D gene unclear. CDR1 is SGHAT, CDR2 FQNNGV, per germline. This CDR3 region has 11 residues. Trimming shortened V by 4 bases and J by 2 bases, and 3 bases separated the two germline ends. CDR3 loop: CASSSAYEQYF. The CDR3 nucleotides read TGTGCCAGCAGCTCGGCCTACGAGCAGTACTTC.

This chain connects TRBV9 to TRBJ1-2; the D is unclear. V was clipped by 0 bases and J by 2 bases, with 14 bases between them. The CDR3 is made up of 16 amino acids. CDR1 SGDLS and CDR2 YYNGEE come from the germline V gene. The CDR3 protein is CASSVGQSPDNYGYTF. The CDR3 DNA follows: TGTGCCAGCAGCGTAGGGCAGAGCCCCGACAACTATGGCTACACCTTC.

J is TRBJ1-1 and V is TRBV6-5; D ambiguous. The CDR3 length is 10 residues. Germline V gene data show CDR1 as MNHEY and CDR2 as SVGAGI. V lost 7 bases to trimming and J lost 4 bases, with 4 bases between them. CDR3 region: CASKPTEAFF. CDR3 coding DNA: TGTGCCAGCAAGCCCACTGAAGCTTTCTTT.

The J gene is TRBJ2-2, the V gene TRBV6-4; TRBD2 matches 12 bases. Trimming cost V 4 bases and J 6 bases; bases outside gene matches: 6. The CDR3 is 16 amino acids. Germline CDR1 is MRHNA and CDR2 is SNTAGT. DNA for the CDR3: TGTGCCAGCAGTGCGAGACTAGCGGGGGTTCCCGGGGAGCTGTTTTTT. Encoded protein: CASSARLAGVPGELFF.

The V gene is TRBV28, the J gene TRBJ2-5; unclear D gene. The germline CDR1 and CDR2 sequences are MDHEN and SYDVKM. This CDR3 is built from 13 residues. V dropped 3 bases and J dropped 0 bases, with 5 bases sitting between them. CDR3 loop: CASSFSYQETQYF. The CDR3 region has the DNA TGTGCCAGCAGTTTTTCGTACCAAGAGACCCAGTACTTC.

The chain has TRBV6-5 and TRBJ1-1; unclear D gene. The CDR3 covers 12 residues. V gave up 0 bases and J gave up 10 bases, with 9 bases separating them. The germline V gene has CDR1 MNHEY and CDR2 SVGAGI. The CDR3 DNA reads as TGTGCCAGCAGTTACTCAAGAGAGGCAGCTTTCTTT. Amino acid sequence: CASSYSREAAFF.

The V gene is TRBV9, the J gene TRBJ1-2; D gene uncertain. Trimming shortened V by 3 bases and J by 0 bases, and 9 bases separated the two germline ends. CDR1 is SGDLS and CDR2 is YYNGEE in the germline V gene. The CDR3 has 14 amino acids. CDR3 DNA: TGTGCCAGCAGCGGCGCTGATACTAACTATGGCTACACCTTC. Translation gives CASSGADTNYGYTF.

The CDR3 spells CASSLFRPGDGYTF. Here the CDR3 DNA reads TGTGCCAGCAGCTTATTCCGGCCTGGGGATGGCTACACCTTC. The rearrangement joins TRBV11-2 to TRBJ1-2, with D uncertain. The ends were cut back, 2 bases at V and 6 bases at J, with 13 bases in the middle. Germline loops: CDR1 SGHAT, CDR2 FQNNGV. This CDR3 has 14 residues.

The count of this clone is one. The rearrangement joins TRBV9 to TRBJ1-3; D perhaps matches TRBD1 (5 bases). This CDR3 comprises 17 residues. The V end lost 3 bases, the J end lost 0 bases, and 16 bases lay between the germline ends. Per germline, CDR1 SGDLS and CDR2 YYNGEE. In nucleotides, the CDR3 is TGTGCCAGCAGCGCCCTCGCAGGGTTAAGCTCTGGAAACACCATATATTTT. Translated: CASSALAGLSSGNTIYF.